This TCR beta chain was documented in a study of beta chain features in type 1 diabetes. Each of the CD4+ naive, central memory, regulatory and stem cell-like memory populations was sorted via CD45RO/CCR7/CD25/CD127/CD95/CD27. In germline, CDR1 is SNHLY, CDR2 FYNNEI. The CDR3 extends over 14 amino acids. Between the trimmed V and J ends, which lost 7 bases and 2 bases, there was a span of 13 bases. Reverse transcription of all isolated RNA meant that expressed TCRB transcripts were sequenced. The assay was immunoSEQ multiplex PCR, and TCRdb's table has in-frame clones only and misses some. The sample carries around 400,000 clones, roughly 12% recorded once. Overall study results and limits: PCR might show a preference for shorter templates, equally across patients and controls. Whether TCRB rearrangement is influenced by HLA type went unresolved here.

This clone was detected a few times. Antigen: not known. The J gene is TRBJ2-3, the V gene TRBV2; tentative D call: TRBD1 (6 bases). Sequencing was carried out using naive CD4+ T cells from blood. The receptor comes from a young man in good health. The CDR3 nucleotides are TGTGCCAGCATGTTTAGGGGGATCACAGATACGCAGTATTTT. It encodes CASMFRGITDTQYF.